The T cell receptor beta chain described here comes from a study of blood T cell repertoires in COVID-19 (dated by TCRdb to 2020 to 2021). Broadly, across the study: Samples covering the acute and convalescent phases of COVID-19 were provided by collaborators in the United States, Italy and Spain. Samples came from the ongoing ImmuneRACE study (first 160 participants) plus 1,254 subjects from 6 global collaborators. The repertoires were made available in a free public database intended to serve as a resource for research on the immune response to SARS-CoV-2. The dataset comprised deeply sampled blood TCRbeta repertoires from subjects exposed to, actively infected with, or recovered from COVID-19. Nearly every sample came with metadata listing a de-identified subject ID, COVID-19 status, age in years and sex. The prospective study material was composed of cDNA or gDNA derived from T cells, B-cell-depleted T cells, or PBMCs. Where available, HLA class I and class II types were obtained from metadata supplied by the sample provider rather than from assay-based typing. The research as a whole found: The quantity of clinical and demographic metadata differed by source and by participant and was supplied without curation.

Details on this clone: The specificity of this receptor is unknown. The input lacks base qualities; no much larger clone sits a single base away.

After removal of 0 bases from V and 2 bases from J, the junction retains 2 bases not matched to a gene. Measured from the cysteine to the phenylalanine, the CDR3 is 15 residues long. Only CDR3 DNA is held: 45 bases, read in frame from base 1. Sequences SGHTS (CDR1) and YDEGEE (CDR2) are obtained from the germline V gene. TCRbeta CDR3 regions were amplified from genomic DNA by means of the immunoSEQ Assay, a bias-controlled multiplex PCR. From the authors' description of their analysis: The number of nucleated cells in each sample was estimated by amplification of reference gene primers within the assay. Sequence reads were collapsed and filtered to measure the absolute abundance of every unique TCRbeta CDR3 rearrangement. Productive Simpson clonality was computed per sample as the square root of Simpson's diversity index over productive rearrangements. Here the immuneACCESS table is served through TCRdb, limited to in-frame sequences with V and J called. Missing clones are a known gap in these copies; in checked studies unresolved V genes cover under half, and the rest lacks a known reason. For V, J and clone size, that table is used; D and trimming come from the DNA. The sample has 250,000 to 300,000 clones on record, around 83% of them singletons. About 7% of the sample is held by the ten biggest clonotypes.

Participants in the prospective study were aged roughly 18 to 100 years, lived in about two dozen United States geographic areas, and enrolled through a virtual design. To assign participants to cohorts, the prospective study relied on clinical history that participants themselves reported in a screening survey and a study questionnaire. A participant counted as exposed if, within 2 weeks of entering the study, that participant had been in contact with someone who had a PCR-confirmed or clinician-diagnosed COVID-19 case. Each participant in the prospective study had whole blood, serum and a nasopharyngeal or oropharyngeal swab collected by mobile phlebotomists. Over a 2-month period, participants in the prospective study had the option of providing additional blood draws and questionnaires. Before DNA extraction, blood samples from the prospective study were shipped at room temperature or frozen.

The sequenced sample was PBMCs or T cells enriched from blood (not recorded which). This TCR was sampled from a woman aged 45-59 years who had been exposed to COVID-19. Rearrangement joined TRBV5-8 to TRBJ1-3, with 7 bases matching TRBD1. The DNA reads TGTGCCAGCAGCTTGGGACAGGGTCCTGGAAACACCATATATTTT. The resulting protein is CASSLGQGPGNTIYF.